This TCR beta chain was retrieved from a study of identifying expanded T cells in peripheral blood. The study, taken as a whole, reports: Variance in clone template counts between approximately 2-week samples significantly increased with total template count across all healthy donors. Over two and four weeks, about 15 and 19 clones changed, versus roughly 1.2 between replicates.

Details on this clone: Its specificity is not known.

Collection occurred without any documented infections or immune events in donors. Here immunoSEQ multiplex PCR was the method, and the copy in TCRdb shows in-frame clones only, minus some. The sample yields around 76,000 clones, roughly 90% seen once. CDR1 and CDR2 from the germline V gene are SGHRS and YFSETQ. Trimming removed 3 bases from V and 7 bases from J; junction bases left unmatched: 4. This CDR3 has 14 residues. The V gene is TRBV5-1, the J gene TRBJ1-4, with 9 bases identical to TRBD1. The source material was blood. The source is a person between 18 and 70 years old in good health. DNA for the CDR3: TGCGCCAGCAGCTCGGGACAGGGAAGTGAAAAACTGTTTTTT. Amino acid sequence: CASSSGQGSEKLFF.